Listed below are T cell receptor beta chains from one sample, sequenced in a study of control samples from healthy donors and cancer patients. Sequencing used immunoSEQ multiplex PCR; TCRdb keeps in-frame clones, though not all of them. The sample yields 400,000 to 500,000 clones, around 90% seen once. Sequencing input: PBMCs. These receptors all stem from a man aged 35 to 55 with head and neck cancer. The CDR3 runs from the conserved cysteine through the conserved F or W. The order of the fields is CDR3 protein, CDR3 DNA, V gene, D gene, CDR3 length, J gene, clone size. D genes are given only for firm matches. Some rows mark clone size as missing; the rest say once, few, many or name a class of expanded clone.

cdr3_aa: CASSLLQYTGELFF
cdr3_nt: TGCGCCAGCAGCTTGTTACAGTACACCGGGGAGCTGTTTTTT
v_call: TRBV5-1
d_call: NA
cdr3_length: 14
j_call: TRBJ2-2
clone_size: once

cdr3_aa: CASKELATDTQYF
cdr3_nt: TGTGCCAGCAAAGAGCTAGCCACAGATACGCAGTATTTT
v_call: TRBV27
d_call: NA
cdr3_length: 13
j_call: TRBJ2-3
clone_size: NA

cdr3_aa: CASSRQETGATNYGYTF
cdr3_nt: TGTGCCAGCAGCCGACAGGAAACAGGGGCGACGAACTATGGCTACACCTTC
v_call: TRBV3-1/TRBV3-2
d_call: TRBD1
cdr3_length: 17
j_call: TRBJ1-2
clone_size: NA

cdr3_aa: CASSHRGPGQPQHF
cdr3_nt: TGTGCCAGCAGCCACAGGGGGCCGGGACAGCCCCAGCATTTT
v_call: TRBV27
d_call: TRBD1
cdr3_length: 14
j_call: TRBJ1-5
clone_size: few

cdr3_aa: CASSLDRLNYGYTF
cdr3_nt: TGTGCCAGCAGCTTAGATCGACTAAACTATGGCTACACCTTC
v_call: TRBV11-2
d_call: NA
cdr3_length: 14
j_call: TRBJ1-2
clone_size: NA

cdr3_aa: CASSYETRLRETQYF
cdr3_nt: TGTGCCAGCAGTTACGAGACTAGGCTGCGAGAGACCCAGTACTTC
v_call: TRBV11-2
d_call: NA
cdr3_length: 15
j_call: TRBJ2-5
clone_size: NA

cdr3_aa: CASSFSNSPLHF
cdr3_nt: TGTGCCAGCAGCTTTAGCAATTCACCCCTCCACTTT
v_call: TRBV5-6
d_call: NA
cdr3_length: 12
j_call: TRBJ1-6
clone_size: once

cdr3_aa: CASSAPGQGPSPLHF
cdr3_nt: TGTGCCAGCAGCGCACCGGGACAGGGGCCTTCACCCCTCCACTTT
v_call: TRBV2
d_call: TRBD1
cdr3_length: 15
j_call: TRBJ1-6
clone_size: NA

cdr3_aa: CASSYGLAAQETQYF
cdr3_nt: TGTGCCAGCAGCTACGGACTAGCGGCCCAAGAGACCCAGTACTTC
v_call: TRBV7-9
d_call: TRBD2
cdr3_length: 15
j_call: TRBJ2-5
clone_size: NA

cdr3_aa: CASSQIGVTDTQYF
cdr3_nt: TGTGCCAGCAGCCAAATTGGAGTGACAGATACGCAGTATTTT
v_call: TRBV3-1/TRBV3-2
d_call: NA
cdr3_length: 14
j_call: TRBJ2-3
clone_size: once

cdr3_aa: CASSQTLQGLSSYEQYF
cdr3_nt: TGCGCCAGCAGCCAGACCCTCCAGGGTCTAAGCTCCTACGAGCAGTACTTC
v_call: TRBV4-3
d_call: NA
cdr3_length: 17
j_call: TRBJ2-7
clone_size: NA

cdr3_aa: CASKPRADQETQYF
cdr3_nt: TGCGCCAGCAAGCCCAGGGCCGACCAAGAGACCCAGTACTTC
v_call: TRBV5-1
d_call: NA
cdr3_length: 14
j_call: TRBJ2-5
clone_size: NA

cdr3_aa: CASSPLLSSYEQYF
cdr3_nt: TGTGCCAGCTCACCTCTCTTGAGCTCCTACGAGCAGTACTTC
v_call: TRBV18
d_call: NA
cdr3_length: 14
j_call: TRBJ2-7
clone_size: NA

cdr3_aa: CASSPGGVGSPLHF
cdr3_nt: TGTGCCAGCTCCCCGGGGGGAGTTGGTTCACCCCTCCACTTT
v_call: TRBV28
d_call: NA
cdr3_length: 14
j_call: TRBJ1-6
clone_size: NA

cdr3_aa: CASSFGGGYGYTF
cdr3_nt: TGTGCCAGCAGTTTTGGGGGCGGCTATGGCTACACCTTC
v_call: TRBV12-3/TRBV12-4
d_call: NA
cdr3_length: 13
j_call: TRBJ1-2
clone_size: NA

cdr3_aa: CASSQGPRKLFF
cdr3_nt: TGCGCCAGCAGCCAAGGGCCCCGCAAGCTGTTTTTT
v_call: TRBV4-1
d_call: NA
cdr3_length: 12
j_call: TRBJ1-4
clone_size: NA

cdr3_aa: CATTGQDTEAFF
cdr3_nt: TGTGCCACCACAGGGCAGGACACTGAAGCTTTCTTT
v_call: TRBV10-3
d_call: NA
cdr3_length: 12
j_call: TRBJ1-1
clone_size: NA

cdr3_aa: CSVGQGSGGYTF
cdr3_nt: TGCAGCGTTGGACAGGGATCCGGTGGCTACACCTTC
v_call: TRBV29-1
d_call: TRBD1
cdr3_length: 12
j_call: TRBJ1-2
clone_size: NA

cdr3_aa: CSVLKAGTYEQYF
cdr3_nt: TGCAGCGTTCTTAAGGCGGGAACCTACGAGCAGTACTTC
v_call: TRBV29-1
d_call: NA
cdr3_length: 13
j_call: TRBJ2-7
clone_size: NA

cdr3_aa: CATSDVRVETQYF
cdr3_nt: TGTGCCACCAGTGATGTCAGGGTCGAGACCCAGTACTTC
v_call: TRBV24-1
d_call: NA
cdr3_length: 13
j_call: TRBJ2-5
clone_size: NA

cdr3_aa: CASRAGANTDTQYF
cdr3_nt: TGCGCGTCAAGAGCGGGGGCCAACACAGATACGCAGTATTTT
v_call: TRBV5-1
d_call: TRBD2
cdr3_length: 14
j_call: TRBJ2-3
clone_size: NA

cdr3_aa: CASSQEISSAYNEQFF
cdr3_nt: TGTGCCAGCAGCCAAGAGATTTCTAGCGCATACAATGAGCAGTTCTTC
v_call: TRBV4-2
d_call: NA
cdr3_length: 16
j_call: TRBJ2-1
clone_size: NA

cdr3_aa: CSPNGVQETQYF
cdr3_nt: TGCAGCCCGAATGGCGTCCAAGAGACCCAGTACTTC
v_call: TRBV29-1
d_call: NA
cdr3_length: 12
j_call: TRBJ2-5
clone_size: NA

cdr3_aa: CASSQTSSYEQYF
cdr3_nt: TGTGCCAGCAGCCAGACTAGCTCCTACGAGCAGTACTTC
v_call: TRBV5-5
d_call: NA
cdr3_length: 13
j_call: TRBJ2-7
clone_size: NA

cdr3_aa: CSASRTVSRDF
cdr3_nt: TGCAGTGCTAGCCGTACGGTCAGTCGGGACTTC
v_call: TRBV20-1
d_call: NA
cdr3_length: 11
j_call: TRBJ2-7
clone_size: once

cdr3_aa: CASSLREETQYF
cdr3_nt: TGTGCCAGCAGTTTGCGGGAAGAGACCCAGTACTTC
v_call: TRBV28
d_call: NA
cdr3_length: 12
j_call: TRBJ2-5
clone_size: NA

cdr3_aa: CASSPETGRYEQFF
cdr3_nt: TGTGCCAGCTCACCCGAAACAGGGAGGTATGAGCAGTTCTTC
v_call: TRBV18
d_call: NA
cdr3_length: 14
j_call: TRBJ2-1
clone_size: NA

cdr3_aa: CASSLAVHPQDRKKYEQYF
cdr3_nt: TGCGCCAGCAGCTTGGCCGTGCATCCCCAAGACCGTAAGAAGTACGAGCAGTACTTC
v_call: TRBV5-1
d_call: NA
cdr3_length: 19
j_call: TRBJ2-7
clone_size: NA

cdr3_aa: CASTLDSINQPQHF
cdr3_nt: TGTGCCAGCACCTTGGACTCGATCAATCAGCCCCAGCATTTT
v_call: TRBV6-5
d_call: NA
cdr3_length: 14
j_call: TRBJ1-5
clone_size: NA

cdr3_aa: CASSLDYVEQYF
cdr3_nt: TGTGCCAGCAGTTTGGATTATGTCGAGCAGTACTTC
v_call: TRBV28
d_call: NA
cdr3_length: 12
j_call: TRBJ2-7
clone_size: NA

cdr3_aa: CASSHTSGGADTQYF
cdr3_nt: TGTGCCAGCAGCCATACTAGCGGGGGGGCGGATACGCAGTATTTT
v_call: TRBV3-1/TRBV3-2
d_call: TRBD2
cdr3_length: 15
j_call: TRBJ2-3
clone_size: NA

cdr3_aa: CASNRRDSYNEQFF
cdr3_nt: TGTGCCAGTAATAGGCGGGACTCCTACAATGAGCAGTTCTTC
v_call: TRBV19
d_call: NA
cdr3_length: 14
j_call: TRBJ2-1
clone_size: NA

cdr3_aa: CASSLGQGSEKLFF
cdr3_nt: TGTGCCAGCAGCTTGGGGCAGGGGAGCGAAAAACTGTTTTTT
v_call: TRBV5-4
d_call: NA
cdr3_length: 14
j_call: TRBJ1-4
clone_size: NA

cdr3_aa: CASSLRGSNQPQHF
cdr3_nt: TGTGCCAGCAGCTTAAGAGGGAGCAATCAGCCCCAGCATTTT
v_call: TRBV13
d_call: NA
cdr3_length: 14
j_call: TRBJ1-5
clone_size: NA

cdr3_aa: CASSPDRFYGYTF
cdr3_nt: TGCGCCAGCAGTCCTGACAGGTTCTATGGCTACACCTTC
v_call: TRBV10-1
d_call: NA
cdr3_length: 13
j_call: TRBJ1-2
clone_size: NA

cdr3_aa: CSVDATGVGYGYTF
cdr3_nt: TGCAGCGTTGACGCGACAGGGGTTGGCTATGGCTACACCTTC
v_call: TRBV29-1
d_call: TRBD1
cdr3_length: 14
j_call: TRBJ1-2
clone_size: once

cdr3_aa: CASSLSQGRIPYGYTF
cdr3_nt: TGCGCCAGCAGCTTAAGCCAGGGACGGATCCCCTATGGCTACACCTTC
v_call: TRBV5-1
d_call: NA
cdr3_length: 16
j_call: TRBJ1-2
clone_size: NA

cdr3_aa: CASSPPFGPKGGEQYF
cdr3_nt: TGCGCCAGCAGCCCTCCCTTTGGACCTAAGGGGGGCGAGCAGTACTTC
v_call: TRBV5-1
d_call: NA
cdr3_length: 16
j_call: TRBJ2-7
clone_size: NA

cdr3_aa: CASSFPMPEQYF
cdr3_nt: TGTGCCAGCAGCTTTCCTATGCCCGAGCAGTACTTC
v_call: TRBV11-2
d_call: NA
cdr3_length: 12
j_call: TRBJ2-7
clone_size: NA

cdr3_aa: CASSLGATSNEQFF
cdr3_nt: TGTGCCAGCAGCTTAGGGGCTACCTCCAATGAGCAGTTCTTC
v_call: TRBV7-3
d_call: NA
cdr3_length: 14
j_call: TRBJ2-1
clone_size: NA

cdr3_aa: CASTPRGAEDIQYF
cdr3_nt: TGTGCCAGCACCCCAAGGGGGGCGGAGGACATTCAGTACTTC
v_call: TRBV3-1/TRBV3-2
d_call: NA
cdr3_length: 14
j_call: TRBJ2-4
clone_size: NA

cdr3_aa: CASSQVPYQPQHF
cdr3_nt: TGTGCCAGCAGCCAAGTCCCCTATCAGCCCCAGCATTTT
v_call: TRBV3-1/TRBV3-2
d_call: NA
cdr3_length: 13
j_call: TRBJ1-5
clone_size: NA

cdr3_aa: CASSIRPEYNEQFF
cdr3_nt: TGTGCCAGTAGTATTCGCCCGGAGTACAATGAGCAGTTCTTC
v_call: TRBV19
d_call: NA
cdr3_length: 14
j_call: TRBJ2-1
clone_size: NA

cdr3_aa: CAISESSGETQYF
cdr3_nt: TGTGCCATCAGTGAGTCGTCGGGAGAGACCCAGTACTTC
v_call: TRBV10-3
d_call: NA
cdr3_length: 13
j_call: TRBJ2-5
clone_size: NA

cdr3_aa: CASREGLVGYEQYF
cdr3_nt: TGCGCCAGCAGGGAAGGTCTGGTAGGCTACGAGCAGTACTTC
v_call: TRBV10-2
d_call: NA
cdr3_length: 14
j_call: TRBJ2-7
clone_size: NA

cdr3_aa: CASSKGNDRTTNQPQHF
cdr3_nt: TGTGCCAGCAGTAAGGGTAATGACCGCACTACCAATCAGCCCCAGCATTTT
v_call: TRBV28
d_call: NA
cdr3_length: 17
j_call: TRBJ1-5
clone_size: once

cdr3_aa: CASSLELGADEKLFF
cdr3_nt: TGTGCCAGCAGCTTAGAGTTGGGGGCAGATGAAAAACTGTTTTTT
v_call: TRBV7-8
d_call: NA
cdr3_length: 15
j_call: TRBJ1-4
clone_size: NA

cdr3_aa: CASSFFQGEVQPQHF
cdr3_nt: TGTGCCAGCAGTTTTTTCCAGGGGGAGGTTCAGCCCCAGCATTTT
v_call: TRBV6-1
d_call: TRBD1
cdr3_length: 15
j_call: TRBJ1-5
clone_size: NA

cdr3_aa: CSVEPAEETQYF
cdr3_nt: TGCAGCGTTGAGCCCGCCGAAGAGACCCAGTACTTC
v_call: TRBV29-1
d_call: NA
cdr3_length: 12
j_call: TRBJ2-5
clone_size: NA

cdr3_aa: CASSLLPPGTVGWQFF
cdr3_nt: TGTGCCAGCAGTTTATTACCCCCTGGGACAGTGGGTTGGCAGTTCTTC
v_call: TRBV27
d_call: TRBD1
cdr3_length: 16
j_call: TRBJ2-1
clone_size: NA

cdr3_aa: CASSLGGRYTDTQYF
cdr3_nt: TGTGCCAGCAGCTTAGGTGGCAGGTACACAGATACGCAGTATTTT
v_call: TRBV7-2
d_call: NA
cdr3_length: 15
j_call: TRBJ2-3
clone_size: NA

cdr3_aa: CASSLTGTYEQYF
cdr3_nt: TGTGCCAGCAGTTTGACAGGGACCTACGAGCAGTACTTC
v_call: TRBV28
d_call: TRBD1
cdr3_length: 13
j_call: TRBJ2-7
clone_size: many

cdr3_aa: CASSPPAMRGHNTEAFF
cdr3_nt: TGTGCCAGCTCACCACCCGCCATGAGGGGTCACAACACTGAAGCTTTCTTT
v_call: TRBV18
d_call: NA
cdr3_length: 17
j_call: TRBJ1-1
clone_size: NA

cdr3_aa: CASSLVGQGEQYF
cdr3_nt: TGTGCCAGCAGCTTAGTGGGACAGGGCGAGCAGTACTTC
v_call: TRBV7-2
d_call: TRBD1
cdr3_length: 13
j_call: TRBJ2-7
clone_size: NA

cdr3_aa: CASSLAGLGNEQFF
cdr3_nt: TGTGCCAGCAGCTTAGCAGGCCTAGGTAATGAGCAGTTCTTC
v_call: TRBV7-2
d_call: NA
cdr3_length: 14
j_call: TRBJ2-1
clone_size: NA